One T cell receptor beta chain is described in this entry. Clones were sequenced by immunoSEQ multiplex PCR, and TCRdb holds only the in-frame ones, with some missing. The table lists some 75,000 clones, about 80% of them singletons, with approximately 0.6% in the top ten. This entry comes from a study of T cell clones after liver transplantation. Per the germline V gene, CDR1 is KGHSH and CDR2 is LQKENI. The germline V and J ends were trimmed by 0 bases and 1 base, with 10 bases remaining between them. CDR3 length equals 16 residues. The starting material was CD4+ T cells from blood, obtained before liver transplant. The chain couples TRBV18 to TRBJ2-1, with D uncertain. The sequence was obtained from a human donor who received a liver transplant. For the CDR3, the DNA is TGTGCCAGCTCACCACCGATCCGGGTATCCTACAATGAGCAGTTCTTC. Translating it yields CASSPPIRVSYNEQFF.